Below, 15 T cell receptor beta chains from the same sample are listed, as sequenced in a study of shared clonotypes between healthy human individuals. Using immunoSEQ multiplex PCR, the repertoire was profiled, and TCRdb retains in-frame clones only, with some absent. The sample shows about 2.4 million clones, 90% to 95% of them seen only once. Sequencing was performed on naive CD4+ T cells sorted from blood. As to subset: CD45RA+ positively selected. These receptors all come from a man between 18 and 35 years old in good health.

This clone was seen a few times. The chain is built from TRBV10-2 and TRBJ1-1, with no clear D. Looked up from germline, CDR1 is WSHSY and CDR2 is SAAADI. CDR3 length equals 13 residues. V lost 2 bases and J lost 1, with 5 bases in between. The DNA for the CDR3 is TGCGCCAGCAGTGAGGCGGGGAACACTGAAGCTTTCTTT. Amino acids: CASSEAGNTEAFF.

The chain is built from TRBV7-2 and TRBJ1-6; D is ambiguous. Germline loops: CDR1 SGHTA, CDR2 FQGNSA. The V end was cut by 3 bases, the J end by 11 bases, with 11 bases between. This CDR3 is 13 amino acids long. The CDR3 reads CASSLVAEAPLHF. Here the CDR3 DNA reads TGTGCCAGCAGCTTGGTGGCCGAAGCACCCCTCCACTTT.

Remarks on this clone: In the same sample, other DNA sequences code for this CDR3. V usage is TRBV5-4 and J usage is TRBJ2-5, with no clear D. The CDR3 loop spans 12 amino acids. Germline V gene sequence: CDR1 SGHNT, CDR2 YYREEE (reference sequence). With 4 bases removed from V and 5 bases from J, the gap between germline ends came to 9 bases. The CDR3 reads CASSPVGETQYF. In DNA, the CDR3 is TGTGCCAGCAGCCCGGTGGGGGAGACCCAGTACTTC. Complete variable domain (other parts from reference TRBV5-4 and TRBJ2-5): ETGVTQSPTHLIKTRGQQVTLRCSSQSGHNTVSWYQQALGQGPQFIFQYYREEENGRGNFPPRFSGLQFPNYSSELNVNALELDDSALYLCASSPVGETQYFGPGTRLLVL.

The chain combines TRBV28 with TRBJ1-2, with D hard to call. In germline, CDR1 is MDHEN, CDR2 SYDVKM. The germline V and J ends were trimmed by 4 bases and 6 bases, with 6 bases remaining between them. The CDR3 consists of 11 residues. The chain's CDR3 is CASSSVDGYTF. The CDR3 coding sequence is TGTGCCAGCAGTTCCGTGGATGGCTACACCTTC.

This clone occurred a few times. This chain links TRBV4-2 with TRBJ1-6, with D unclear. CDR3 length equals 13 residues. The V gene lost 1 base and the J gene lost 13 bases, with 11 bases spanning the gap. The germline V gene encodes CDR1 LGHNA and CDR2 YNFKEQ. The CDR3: CASSQGGGSPLHF. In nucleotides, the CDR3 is TGTGCCAGCAGCCAAGGTGGTGGGTCCCCCCTCCACTTT.

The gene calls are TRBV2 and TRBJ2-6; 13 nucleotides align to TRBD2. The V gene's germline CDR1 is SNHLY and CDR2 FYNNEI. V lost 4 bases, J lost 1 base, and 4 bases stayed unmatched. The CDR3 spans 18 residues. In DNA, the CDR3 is TGTGCCAGCAGTGCTTCACTAGCGGGGGGGTCTGGGGCCAACGTCCTGACTTTC. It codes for CASSASLAGGSGANVLTF. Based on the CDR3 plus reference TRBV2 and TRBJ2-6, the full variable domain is EPEVTQTPSHQVTQMGQEVILRCVPISNHLYFYWYRQILGQKVEFLVSFYNNEISEKSEIFDDQFSVERPDGSNFTLKIRSTKLEDSAMYFCASSASLAGGSGANVLTFGAGSRLTVL.

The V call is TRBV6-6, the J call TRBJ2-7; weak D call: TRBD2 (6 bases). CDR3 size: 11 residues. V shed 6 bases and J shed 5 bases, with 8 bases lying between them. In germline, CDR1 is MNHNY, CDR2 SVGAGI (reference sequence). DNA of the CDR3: TGTGCCAGCAGGCGGAGGGACGAGCAGTACTTC. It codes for CASRRRDEQYF.

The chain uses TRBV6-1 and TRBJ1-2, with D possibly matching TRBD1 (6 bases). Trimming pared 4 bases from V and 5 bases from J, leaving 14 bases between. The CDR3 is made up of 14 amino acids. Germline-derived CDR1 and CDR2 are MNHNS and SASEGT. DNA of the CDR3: TGTGCCAGCAGTGCCCAACAGGGAGATTATGGCTACACCTTC. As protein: CASSAQQGDYGYTF.

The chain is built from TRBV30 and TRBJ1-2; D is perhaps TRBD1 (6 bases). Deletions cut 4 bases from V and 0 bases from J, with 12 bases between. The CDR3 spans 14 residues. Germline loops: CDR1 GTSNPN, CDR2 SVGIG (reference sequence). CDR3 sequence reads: CAWIQGSANYGYTF. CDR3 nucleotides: TGTGCCTGGATACAGGGCTCAGCTAACTATGGCTACACCTTC.

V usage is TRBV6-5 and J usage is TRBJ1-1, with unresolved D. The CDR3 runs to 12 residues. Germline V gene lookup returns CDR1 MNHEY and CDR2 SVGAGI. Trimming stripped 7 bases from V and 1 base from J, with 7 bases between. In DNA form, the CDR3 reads TGTGCCAGCAAAAGAAGGAACACTGAAGCTTTCTTT. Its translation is CASKRRNTEAFF.

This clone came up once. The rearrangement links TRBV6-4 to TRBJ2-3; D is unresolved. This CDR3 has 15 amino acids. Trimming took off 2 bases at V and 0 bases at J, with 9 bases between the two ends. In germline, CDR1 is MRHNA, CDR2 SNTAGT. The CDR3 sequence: CASSDMGLSTDTQYF. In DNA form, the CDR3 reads TGTGCCAGCAGTGACATGGGTCTTAGCACAGATACGCAGTATTTT.

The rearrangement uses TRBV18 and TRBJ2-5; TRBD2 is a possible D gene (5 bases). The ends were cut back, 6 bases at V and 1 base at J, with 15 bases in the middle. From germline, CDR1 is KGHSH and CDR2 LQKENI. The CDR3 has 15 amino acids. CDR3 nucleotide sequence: TGTGCCAGCTCCCCTTCTGGAGGTGGCCAAGAGACCCAGTACTTC. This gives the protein CASSPSGGGQETQYF.

The CDR3 loop reads CASSFVAGGTETQYF. The CDR3 region has the DNA TGTGCCAGCAGTTTTGTGGCAGGGGGAACGGAGACCCAGTACTTC. The genes are TRBV27 and TRBJ2-5, with 7 bases fitting TRBD1. This CDR3 contains 15 residues. Germline CDR1 reads MNHEY; CDR2 reads SMNVEV (reference sequence). V lost 3 bases, J lost 5 bases, and 9 bases stayed unmatched.

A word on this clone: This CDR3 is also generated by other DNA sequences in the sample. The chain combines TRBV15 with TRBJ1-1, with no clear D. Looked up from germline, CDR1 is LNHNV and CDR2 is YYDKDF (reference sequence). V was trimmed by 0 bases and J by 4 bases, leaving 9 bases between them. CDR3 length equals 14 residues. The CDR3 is CATSRDLVGTEAFF. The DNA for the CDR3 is TGTGCCACCAGCAGAGATCTGGTTGGCACTGAAGCTTTCTTT.

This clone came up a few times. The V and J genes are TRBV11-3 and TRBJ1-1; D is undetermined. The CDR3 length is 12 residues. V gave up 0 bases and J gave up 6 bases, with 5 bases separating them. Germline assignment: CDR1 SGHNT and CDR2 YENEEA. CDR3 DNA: TGTGCCAGCAGCTTAGACGGATCTGAAGCTTTCTTT. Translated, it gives CASSLDGSEAFF.